This T cell receptor beta chain was captured in a study of blood T cell repertoires in COVID-19 (TCRdb year 2020). As for the study more broadly: Samples from collaborators originated in the United States, Italy and Spain and spanned both the acute and convalescent phases of COVID-19. The prospective study material was composed of cDNA or gDNA derived from T cells, B-cell-depleted T cells, or PBMCs. The dataset comprised deeply sampled blood TCRbeta repertoires from subjects exposed to, actively infected with, or recovered from COVID-19. A freely available public database, intended as a resource for researchers studying the immune response to SARS-CoV-2, is where the repertoires were released. Samples were obtained from the ongoing ImmuneRACE study (first 160 participants) and from over 1,000 subjects provided by 6 global collaborators. The sample metadata nearly always contained a de-identified subject ID, COVID-19 status, age in years and sex. Where HLA class I and class II types were available, the types were taken from metadata supplied by the sample provider, not from assay-based typing. The paper as a whole reports these results and caveats: The quantity of clinical and demographic metadata differed by source and by participant and was supplied without curation.

As concerns this clone: What antigen it recognizes has not been identified. Per-base qualities were not stored, and no clone one base away is much larger.

Each collaborating institution followed its own protocols to collect whole blood in K2EDTA tubes. For TCRbeta analysis, collaborators shipped samples as frozen whole blood, isolated PBMCs, or DNA extracted from either of those sample types. TCRbeta CDR3 regions were amplified from genomic DNA by means of the immunoSEQ Assay, a bias-controlled multiplex PCR. On the study's bioinformatics: The number of nucleated cells in each sample was estimated from the amplification of reference gene primers within the assay. To quantify the absolute abundance of each unique TCRbeta CDR3 rearrangement, sequence reads were collapsed and filtered. Productive Simpson clonality was computed per sample as the square root of Simpson's diversity index over productive rearrangements. TCRdb limited this immuneACCESS table to in-frame rearrangements with V and J called. A share of clones is missing; checked studies link under half to unresolved V genes, and the rest is unexplained. The V and J calls and clone size are taken from that table; D and trimming were inferred from the DNA. The sample records 470,000 or so clones, more than 85% of which are singletons. Of the sample, approximately 4.5% is held by the ten largest clones.

From cysteine to phenylalanine, the CDR3 is 14 amino acids long. Kept here is only the CDR3 DNA, which spans 42 bases and is read in frame from base 1. V is shortened by 1 base, J by 4 bases, and the region joining them spans 10 bases. The germline V gene encodes CDR1 SGHAT and CDR2 FQNNGV. The sequence came from a woman aged 25 to 39 with acute or convalescent COVID-19. This receptor chain uses TRBV11-2 and TRBJ2-5; TRBD2 is a weak D gene call, 5 bases matching. The specimen sequenced was peripheral blood. The CDR3: CASSLAAGVETQYF. The bases are TGTGCCAGCAGCTTAGCGGCGGGCGTAGAGACCCAGTACTTC.